These T cell receptor beta chains were read from a single sample in a study of early T cells in non-severe SARS-CoV-2 infection. TCRdb recomputed calls from the 5' RACE reads with MiXCR, one row per CDR3 protein. This sample has tens of thousands of distinct CDR3 sequences, with around an eighth found just once. Source material: whole blood. Receptors originate from an adult who was a healthcare worker with PCR-confirmed SARS-CoV-2 infection or an uninfected control (not recorded which). CDR3s include the opening cysteine and the closing phenylalanine or tryptophan. D genes are given only for firm matches. Clone size is stated in some rows and not others, as once, few, many or a class when expanded.

V gene,J gene,clone size,D gene,CDR3 DNA,CDR3 protein
TRBV6-5,TRBJ2-1,few,NA,TGTGCCAGCAGTTACTCAGGGGGCTCCTACAATGAGCAGTTCTTC,CASSYSGGSYNEQFF
TRBV11-2,TRBJ2-7,NA,TRBD2,TGTGCCAGCAGCCCAACAGCGGGAGTGGACCACGAGCAGTACTTC,CASSPTAGVDHEQYF
TRBV7-2,TRBJ2-1,few,NA,TGTGCCAGCAGCTGGACCAACTACAATGAGCAGTTCTTC,CASSWTNYNEQFF
TRBV7-2,TRBJ1-1,NA,NA,TGTGCCAGCAGCTTAGTGGTTAAGGGATTTCAAGCTTTCTTT,CASSLVVKGFQAFF
TRBV18,TRBJ2-7,many,NA,TGTGCCAGCTCACGGAGCCGGGACACGGGCAGCGAGCAGTACTTC,CASSRSRDTGSEQYF
TRBV4-2,TRBJ2-4,NA,NA,TGTGCCAGCAGCTCCGATAGTGGAGCCAAAAACATTCAGTACTTC,CASSSDSGAKNIQYF
TRBV6-5,TRBJ2-1,few,TRBD2,TGTGCCAGCAGTTTCCTTAGCGGGAGCTACAATGAGCAGTTCTTC,CASSFLSGSYNEQFF
TRBV6-1,TRBJ2-3,few,NA,TGTGCCAGCAGCACCCAGCGCGGCACAGATACGCAGTATTTT,CASSTQRGTDTQYF
TRBV20-1,TRBJ2-7,few,NA,TGCAGTGCTAGAGGGAGGGCGGGACCGTACGAGCAGTACTTC,CSARGRAGPYEQYF
TRBV7-2,TRBJ2-7,few,NA,TGTGCCAGCAGCTTAGGTCCCATGAGGGAGCAGTACTTC,CASSLGPMREQYF
TRBV2,TRBJ1-1,many,NA,TGTGCCAGCAGTGAAGTTCGGGTGAATGTCCTAGTTGAAGCTTTCTTT,CASSEVRVNVLVEAFF
TRBV6-6,TRBJ2-1,few,NA,TGTGCCAGCAGTTACGGGACACTTGGCAATGAGCAGTTCTTC,CASSYGTLGNEQFF
TRBV5-5,TRBJ1-2,few,NA,TGTGCCAGCAGCTTGGATACGGGGAGAGGGCTTGGCTACACCTTC,CASSLDTGRGLGYTF
TRBV18,TRBJ1-1,NA,NA,TGTGCCAGCTCACCAGGCAGGGACACTGAAGCTTTCTTT,CASSPGRDTEAFF
TRBV5-1,TRBJ2-3,NA,NA,TGCGCCAGCAGCTTGGCTGGGGGGCTCGGCACAGATACGCAGTATTTT,CASSLAGGLGTDTQYF
TRBV6-1,TRBJ2-5,NA,NA,TGTGCCAGCAGTGAAGCAGCCAGGAGGGGAAAGTATACCCAGTACTTC,CASSEAARRGKYTQYF
TRBV7-9,TRBJ2-7,NA,NA,TGTGCCAGCAGCTTAGGGGACTCTCCGCAGTACTTC,CASSLGDSPQYF
TRBV3-1,TRBJ2-7,NA,TRBD1,TGTGCCAGCAGCCAAGTTTATGGGACAGAAACAACCTACGAGCAGTACTTC,CASSQVYGTETTYEQYF
TRBV7-7,TRBJ2-5,NA,NA,TGTGCTAGCAGCTTATGGCTAGCAGAGACCCAGTACTTC,CASSLWLAETQYF
TRBV7-7,TRBJ2-6,NA,NA,TGTGCTAGCAGCCCTTCGAGCTCCTCCTCTGGGGTCAACGTCCTGACTTTC,CASSPSSSSSGVNVLTF
TRBV3-1,TRBJ2-1,NA,NA,TGTGCCAGCAGCCAAGCTCCCCAGATATACAATGAGCAGTTCTTC,CASSQAPQIYNEQFF
TRBV29-1,TRBJ2-5,many,NA,TGCAGCGTTGAATCCAGGGTCCAAGAGACCCAGTACTTC,CSVESRVQETQYF
TRBV2,TRBJ1-4,NA,NA,TGTGCCAGCAGTGAATATCGGACCCCAAATGAAAAACTGTTTTTT,CASSEYRTPNEKLFF
TRBV7-9,TRBJ2-3,NA,TRBD2,TGTGCCACCGTAGCGGGATTTATCACAGATACGCAGTATTTT,CATVAGFITDTQYF
TRBV14,TRBJ2-6,few,NA,TGTGCCAGCAGCCAACGGCAGGGGCTCTCTGGGGCCAACGTCCTGACTTTC,CASSQRQGLSGANVLTF
TRBV5-8,TRBJ2-7,many,NA,TGTGCCAGCAGCATCACAGGGAGCGAGCAGTACTTC,CASSITGSEQYF
TRBV24-1,TRBJ2-1,NA,NA,TGTGCCACCAGTGATGGCTTGGACAATGAGCAGTTCTTC,CATSDGLDNEQFF
TRBV9,TRBJ2-1,few,TRBD1,TGTGCCAGCAGCGCCCAGACCTGGACAGGGGCGTACAATGAGCAGTTCTTC,CASSAQTWTGAYNEQFF
TRBV20-1,TRBJ2-1,NA,TRBD1,TGCAGTGCTACCGGGACAGGGGGCTTGGATGAGCAGTTCTTC,CSATGTGGLDEQFF